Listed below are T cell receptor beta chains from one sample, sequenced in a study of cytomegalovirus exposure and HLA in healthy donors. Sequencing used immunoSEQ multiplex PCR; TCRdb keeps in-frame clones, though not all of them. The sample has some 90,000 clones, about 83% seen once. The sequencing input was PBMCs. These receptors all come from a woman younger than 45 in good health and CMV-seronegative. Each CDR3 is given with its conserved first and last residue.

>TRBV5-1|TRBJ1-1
CASTIGENTEAFF
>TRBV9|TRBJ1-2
CASSEGTGGVIGYTF
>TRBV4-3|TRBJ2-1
CASSPGSGTNYNEQFF
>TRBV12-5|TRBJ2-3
CASAADFRGDTQYF
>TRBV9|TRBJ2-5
CASSRQLETQYF
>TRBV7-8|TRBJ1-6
CASSLQPGQGAYSPLHF
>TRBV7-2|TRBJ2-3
CASSSGTSGRTQYF
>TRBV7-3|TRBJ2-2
CASSPPTGELFF
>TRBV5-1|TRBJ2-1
CASSLAGYEQFF
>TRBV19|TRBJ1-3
CASEVLGAGGNTIYF
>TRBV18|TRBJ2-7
CASSATVASYEQYF
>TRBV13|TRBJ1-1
CASSPGTANTEAFF
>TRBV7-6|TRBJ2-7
CASSPMTGADEQYF
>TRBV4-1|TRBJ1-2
CASSQEQGWDGYTF
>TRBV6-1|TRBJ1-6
CAGRGARQNSPLHF
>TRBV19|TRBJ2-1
CASRASGSGEQFF
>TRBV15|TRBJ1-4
CATSQGGADEKLFF
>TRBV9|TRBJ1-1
CASSEPWEGSEAFF
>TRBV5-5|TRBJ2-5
CASRQGASGQETQYF
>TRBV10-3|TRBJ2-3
CAISDGGGAGGPNTQYF
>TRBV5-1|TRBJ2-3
CASRGLAGGVDTQYF
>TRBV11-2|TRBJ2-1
CASSLVSGRRGDEQFF
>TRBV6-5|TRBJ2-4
CASSYSGGTKNIQYF
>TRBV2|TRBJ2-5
CASSPAGAETQYF
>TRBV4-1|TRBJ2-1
CASSQGVAEYNEQFF
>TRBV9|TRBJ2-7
CASSGGDRYYEQYF
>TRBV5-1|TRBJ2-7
CASSLAGNPTYEQYF
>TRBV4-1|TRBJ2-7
CASSLKGRTGGEHLGASYEQYF
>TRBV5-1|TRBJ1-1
CASSMTGGTDTEAFF
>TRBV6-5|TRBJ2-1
CASSYSAGEAYNEQFF
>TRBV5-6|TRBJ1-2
CASSLIGQGIHGYTF
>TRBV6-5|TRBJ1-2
CASSPAWAEPYGYTF
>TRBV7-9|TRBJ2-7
CASSPGQGMREQYF
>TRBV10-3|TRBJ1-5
CAIRGGTRQPQHF
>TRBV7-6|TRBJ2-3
CASSLGSGGGTDTQYF
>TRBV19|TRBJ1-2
CASSITGVGYTF
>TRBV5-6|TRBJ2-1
CASSSELGGGGPYNEQFF
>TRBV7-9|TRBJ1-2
CASSLDRAGGYTF
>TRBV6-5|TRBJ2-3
CASSFSRDSYTDTQYF
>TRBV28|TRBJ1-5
CASSFLVRGGPQHF
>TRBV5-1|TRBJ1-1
CASSSRVGGTEAFF
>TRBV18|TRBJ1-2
CASSIPGGYNYGYTF
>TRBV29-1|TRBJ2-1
CSVEVAGRRNEQFF
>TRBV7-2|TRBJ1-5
CASSLVQNQPQHF
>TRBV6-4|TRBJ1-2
CASSDPPRVYGYTF
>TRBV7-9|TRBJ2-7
CASSLGGAEYF
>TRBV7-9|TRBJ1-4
CASSLDGNEKLFF
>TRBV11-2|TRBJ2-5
CASSLPRAEGTQYF
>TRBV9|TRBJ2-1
CASSVSSGGPISYNEQFF
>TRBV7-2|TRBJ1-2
CASSLDKATGNYGYTF
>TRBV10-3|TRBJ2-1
CAISEPGRGKDEQFF
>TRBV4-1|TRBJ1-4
CASSQAITGGTNEKLFF
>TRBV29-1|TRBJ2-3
CSVGRSSGLTDTQYF
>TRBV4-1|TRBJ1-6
CASSQGGWVKGNSPLHF
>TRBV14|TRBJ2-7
CASSPSGYEQYF
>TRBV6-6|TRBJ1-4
CASRERMKLFF
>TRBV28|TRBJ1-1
CASGPGLPNTEAFF
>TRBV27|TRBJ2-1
CASRLTRRGNEQFF
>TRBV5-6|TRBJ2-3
CASSLGRAPDTDTQYF